Below, 10 T cell receptor beta chains from the same sample are listed, as sequenced in a study of cytomegalovirus exposure and HLA in healthy donors. The PCR ran on 60 Vbeta and 13 Jbeta primers. Clones were sequenced by immunoSEQ multiplex PCR, and TCRdb holds only the in-frame ones, with some missing. The table includes roughly 80,000 clones, roughly 79% detected once. Specimen: PBMCs. The receptors here all came from a woman aged 30 to 39 in good health and CMV-seronegative.

The chain combines TRBV6-5 with TRBJ1-1, with D possibly being TRBD1 (6 bases). The CDR3 consists of 15 residues. Trimming stripped 10 bases from V and 4 bases from J, with 22 bases between. Germline CDR1 reads MNHEY; CDR2 reads SVGAGI. The CDR3 nucleotides are TGTGCCACCGTGGGTGGGGGCGCAGTTGGCACTGAAGCTTTCTTT. Encoded protein: CATVGGGAVGTEAFF.

CDR3 nucleotides: TGTGCCAGCTCACCGCGCGGGGGCTCGGGTCAGCCCCAGCATTTT. The encoded protein is CASSPRGGSGQPQHF. The chain employs TRBV18 and TRBJ1-5; a possible D gene is TRBD1 (6 bases). Germline lookup yields CDR1 KGHSH and CDR2 LQKENI. The V gene lost 3 bases and the J gene lost 6 bases, with 15 bases spanning the gap. The CDR3 has 15 amino acids.

The V gene is TRBV25-1, the J gene TRBJ2-7, with D perhaps matching TRBD2 (5 bases). Germline lookup yields CDR1 MGHDK and CDR2 SYGVNS. V lost 2 bases and J 6 bases, leaving 5 bases between the germline ends. The CDR3 runs to 11 residues. CDR3 in amino acids: CASSERGEQYF. In nucleotides, the CDR3 is TGTGCCAGCAGTGAACGGGGCGAGCAGTACTTC.

J is TRBJ1-1 and V is TRBV9; D not resolved. The ends were cut back, 2 bases at V and 4 bases at J, with 12 bases in the middle. There are 14 residues in the CDR3. Germline V gene data show CDR1 as SGDLS and CDR2 as YYNGEE. The CDR3 region is CASSVRGWGTEAFF. For the CDR3, the DNA is TGTGCCAGCAGCGTCCGGGGATGGGGCACTGAAGCTTTCTTT.

This clone was observed once. This rearrangement joins TRBV10-3 to TRBJ1-2; 8 bases align to TRBD1. Germline CDR1 and CDR2: ENHRY and SYGVKD. The CDR3 spans 16 residues. The junction had 5 bases not matched to a gene; V was cut back by 2 bases and J by 0 bases. The CDR3 bases are TGTGCCATCAGTGAGCCTGGGACAGGTCCTAACTATGGCTACACCTTC. As protein: CAISEPGTGPNYGYTF.

In nucleotides, the CDR3 is TGCGCCAGCACCGATCGAGGGGGCCTCTACGAGCAGTACTTC. Encoded protein: CASTDRGGLYEQYF. The chain joins TRBV5-1 to TRBJ2-7, with 7 bases aligning to TRBD1. V lost 6 bases, J lost 3 bases, and 9 bases stayed unmatched. Germline CDR1 and CDR2: SGHRS and YFSETQ. There are 14 residues in the CDR3.

The chain links TRBV9 to TRBJ2-7, with 10 positions matching TRBD1. This CDR3 is built from 16 residues. Trimming removed 2 bases from V and 6 bases from J; junction bases left unmatched: 11. Germline CDR1 reads SGDLS; CDR2 reads YYNGEE. The CDR3 is CASSVGGDRGSSEQYF. The CDR3 DNA sequence: TGTGCCAGCAGCGTGGGGGGGGACAGGGGCTCATCCGAGCAGTACTTC.

The CDR3 DNA follows: TGTGCCAGCAGCTCATTAAGGGGAGGGTGGTACAATGAGCAGTTCTTC. Translation gives CASSSLRGGWYNEQFF. The chain carries TRBV5-4 and TRBJ2-1; 7 bases line up with TRBD2. After removal of 3 bases from V and 4 bases from J, the junction contained 10 bases not matched to a gene. This CDR3 comprises 16 residues. The V gene's germline CDR1 is SGHNT and CDR2 YYREEE (reference sequence).

The J gene is TRBJ2-1, the V gene TRBV5-1, with D tentatively TRBD1 (5 bases). This CDR3 is built from 15 residues. Trimming pared 0 bases from V and 3 bases from J, leaving 10 bases between. The V gene's germline CDR1 is SGHRS and CDR2 YFSETQ. The CDR3 nucleotides are TGCGCCAGCAGCTTGGACAGGCTTCGCTACAATGAGCAGTTCTTC. Residues: CASSLDRLRYNEQFF.

V and J are TRBV6-5 and TRBJ1-1, with TRBD1 identical over 7 bases. Germline trimming cut 6 bases from V and 9 bases from J; bases unmatched to any gene: 13. Per germline, CDR1 MNHEY and CDR2 SVGAGI. The CDR3 totals 14 residues. CDR3 DNA sequence: TGTGCCAGCAGGCCTGCGGACCCGGGACAGAAAGCTTTCTTT. Amino acid sequence: CASRPADPGQKAFF.